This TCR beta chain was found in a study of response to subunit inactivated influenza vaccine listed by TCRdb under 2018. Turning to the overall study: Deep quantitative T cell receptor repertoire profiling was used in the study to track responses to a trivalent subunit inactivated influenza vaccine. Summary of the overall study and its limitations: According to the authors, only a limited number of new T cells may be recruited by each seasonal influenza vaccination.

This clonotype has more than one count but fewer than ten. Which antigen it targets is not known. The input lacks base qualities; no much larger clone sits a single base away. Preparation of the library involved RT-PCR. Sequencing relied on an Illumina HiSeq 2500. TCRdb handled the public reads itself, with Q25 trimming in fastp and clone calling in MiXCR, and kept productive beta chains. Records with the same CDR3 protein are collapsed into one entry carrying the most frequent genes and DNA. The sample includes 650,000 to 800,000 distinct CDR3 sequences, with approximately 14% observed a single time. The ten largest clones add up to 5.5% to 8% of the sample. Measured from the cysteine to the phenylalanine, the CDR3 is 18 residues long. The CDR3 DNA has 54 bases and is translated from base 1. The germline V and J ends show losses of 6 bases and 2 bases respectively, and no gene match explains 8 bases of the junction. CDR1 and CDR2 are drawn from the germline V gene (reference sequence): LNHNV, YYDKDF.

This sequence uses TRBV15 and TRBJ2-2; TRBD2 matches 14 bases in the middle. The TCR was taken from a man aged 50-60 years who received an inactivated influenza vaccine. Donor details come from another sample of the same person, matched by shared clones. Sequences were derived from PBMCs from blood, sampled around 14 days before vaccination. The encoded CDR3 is CATRGTSGSRANTGELFF. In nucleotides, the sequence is TGTGCCACCAGGGGGACTAGCGGGAGTCGGGCAAACACCGGGGAGCTGTTTTTT.